The rows below give T cell receptor beta chains drawn from one sample of a study of T cell repertoires in cytomegalovirus infection. TCRdb processed the reads anew with MiXCR; each CDR3 protein has one entry. The data show about 360,000 distinct CDR3 sequences, over 15% seen once. The sequenced sample was PBMCs. Source of these receptors: a human donor in good health (CMV status not recorded). Some clones in this sample may be carry-over from other donors' samples. Each CDR3 is given with its conserved first and last residue. Fields, in order: J gene, clone size, D gene, V gene, CDR3 DNA, CDR3 protein. D genes are given only for firm matches. A clone size is listed for some rows: how often the clone was seen (once, few, many), or a class if it is expanded.

>TRBJ1-1|-|TRBD1|TRBV7-9
TGTGCCAGCAGGCGCGCCGGGACAGGGGATACTGAAGCTTTCTTT
CASRRAGTGDTEAFF
>TRBJ2-7|-|-|TRBV29-1
TGCAGCGCTTCCTACCCCCCCTACGAGCAGTACTTC
CSASYPPYEQYF
>TRBJ2-6|-|-|TRBV2
TGTGCCAGCAGGGAGGGAGTCTCTGGGGCCAACGTCCTGACTTTC
CASREGVSGANVLTF
>TRBJ2-7|few|TRBD1|TRBV2
TGTGCCAGCAGACCACAGGGGGCCGGCGAGCAGTACTTC
CASRPQGAGEQYF
>TRBJ2-1|-|-|TRBV2
TGTGCCAGCAGTGGTAGCCAGTACAATGAGCAGTTCTTC
CASSGSQYNEQFF
>TRBJ2-1|few|-|TRBV29-1
TGCAGCGTTGAACTAGGGGATGAGCAGTTCTTC
CSVELGDEQFF
>TRBJ2-1|many|TRBD2|TRBV27
TGTGCCAGCAGTTCCGGGGGGAGCTCCTACAATGAGCAGTTCTTC
CASSSGGSSYNEQFF
>TRBJ2-2|-|TRBD2|TRBV6-5
TGTGCCAGCAGCCCCTGGCGGGGGGCGGACACCGGGGAGCTGTTTTTT
CASSPWRGADTGELFF
>TRBJ2-1|few|-|TRBV19
TGTGCCAGTAGTCTGGGTGGTAGTGAGCAGTTCTTC
CASSLGGSEQFF
>TRBJ1-5|-|-|TRBV24-1
TGTGCCACCAGTGATTCTAGACAGCCCCAGCCTCAGCCCCAGCATTTT
CATSDSRQPQPQPQHF
>TRBJ1-1|few|-|TRBV27
TGTGCCAGCAGATTAATGAGGAACACTGAAGCTTTCTTT
CASRLMRNTEAFF
>TRBJ1-2|few|-|TRBV3-1
TGTGCCAGCAGCCAAGAGAATAACTATGGCTACACCTTC
CASSQENNYGYTF
>TRBJ1-5|many|-|TRBV7-2
TGTGCCAGCAGCTTGAACGGGGGAGTCCTGCAGCCCCAGCATTTT
CASSLNGGVLQPQHF
>TRBJ2-3|-|-|TRBV11-2
TGTGCCAGCAGCTTAGTTTTTGGGACTAGCACAGATACGCAGTATTTT
CASSLVFGTSTDTQYF
>TRBJ2-7|-|TRBD2|TRBV11-2
TGTGCCAGCACCCTCAGCGGGAGGTTTCTGGGTGGCGAGCAGTACTTC
CASTLSGRFLGGEQYF
>TRBJ1-5|few|-|TRBV20-1
TGCAGTGCTAGGCGGCCAACGCATCAGCCCCAGCATTTT
CSARRPTHQPQHF
>TRBJ2-7|many|TRBD1|TRBV6-2/TRBV6-3
TGTGCCAGCCAGAGGACAGGGGCCGACTGGAAGCAGTACTTC
CASQRTGADWKQYF
>TRBJ1-5|-|-|TRBV20-1
TGCAGTGCTAGAGTGGGGGGCAATCAGCCCCAGCATTTT
CSARVGGNQPQHF
>TRBJ2-1|few|TRBD2|TRBV29-1
TGCAGCGCCCCGGGACTAGCGGGAGCGAGTGAGCAGTTCTTC
CSAPGLAGASEQFF
>TRBJ2-7|few|-|TRBV6-2/TRBV6-3
TGTGCCAGCAGGACCGAAGCGCGGGAGCAGTACTTC
CASRTEAREQYF
>TRBJ1-2|-|-|TRBV7-9
TGTGCCAGCAGCTTAGGTAACACTGGCTACACCTTC
CASSLGNTGYTF